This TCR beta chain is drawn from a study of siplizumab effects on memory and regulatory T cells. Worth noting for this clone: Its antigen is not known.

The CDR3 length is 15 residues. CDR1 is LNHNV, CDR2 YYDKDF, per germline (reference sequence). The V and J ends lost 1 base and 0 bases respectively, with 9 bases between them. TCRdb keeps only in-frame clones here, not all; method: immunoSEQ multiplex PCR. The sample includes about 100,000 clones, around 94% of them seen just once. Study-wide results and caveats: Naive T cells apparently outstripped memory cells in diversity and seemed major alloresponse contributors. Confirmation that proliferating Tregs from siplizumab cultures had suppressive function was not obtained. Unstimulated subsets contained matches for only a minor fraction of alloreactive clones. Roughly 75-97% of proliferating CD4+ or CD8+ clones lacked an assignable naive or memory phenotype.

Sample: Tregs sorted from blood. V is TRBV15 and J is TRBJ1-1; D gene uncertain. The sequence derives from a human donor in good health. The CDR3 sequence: CATSRGTGLNTEAFF. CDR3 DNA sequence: TGTGCCACCAGCAGAGGGACGGGCCTGAACACTGAAGCTTTCTTT.